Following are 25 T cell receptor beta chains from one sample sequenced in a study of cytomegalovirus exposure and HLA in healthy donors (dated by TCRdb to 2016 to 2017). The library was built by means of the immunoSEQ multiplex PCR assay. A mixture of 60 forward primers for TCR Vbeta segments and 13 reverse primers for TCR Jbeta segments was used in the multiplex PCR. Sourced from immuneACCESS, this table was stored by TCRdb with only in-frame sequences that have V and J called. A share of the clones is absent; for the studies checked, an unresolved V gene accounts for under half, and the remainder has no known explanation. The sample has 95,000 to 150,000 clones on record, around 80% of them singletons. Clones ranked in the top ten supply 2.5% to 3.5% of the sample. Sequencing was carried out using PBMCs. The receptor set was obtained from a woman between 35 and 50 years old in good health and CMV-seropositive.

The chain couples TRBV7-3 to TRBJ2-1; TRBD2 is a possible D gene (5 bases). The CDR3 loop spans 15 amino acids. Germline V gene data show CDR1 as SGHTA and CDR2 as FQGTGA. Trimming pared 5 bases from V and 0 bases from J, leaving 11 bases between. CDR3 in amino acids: CASSNSGSSYNEQFF. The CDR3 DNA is TGTGCCAGCAGCAACAGCGGTTCCTCCTACAATGAGCAGTTCTTC.

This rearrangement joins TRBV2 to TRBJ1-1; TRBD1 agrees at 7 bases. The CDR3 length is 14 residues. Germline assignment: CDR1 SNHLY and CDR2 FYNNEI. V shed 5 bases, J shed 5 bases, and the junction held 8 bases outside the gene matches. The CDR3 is CASSRTAGGTEAFF. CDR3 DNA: TGTGCCAGCAGTCGGACCGCAGGGGGGACTGAAGCTTTCTTT. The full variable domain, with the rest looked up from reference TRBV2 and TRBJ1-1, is EPEVTQTPSHQVTQMGQEVILRCVPISNHLYFYWYRQILGQKVEFLVSFYNNEISEKSEIFDDQFSVERPDGSNFTLKIRSTKLEDSAMYFCASSRTAGGTEAFFGQGTRLTVV.

The CDR3 coding sequence is TGTGCCAGCAGTGAATTCATTTCCGGGACAGGGTCTGGAAACACCATATATTTT. It translates to CASSEFISGTGSGNTIYF. The V and J genes are TRBV6-1 and TRBJ1-3; 9 bases align to TRBD1. The CDR3 totals 18 residues. Trimming at V came to 2 bases and at J to 1 base, leaving 9 bases not matched to a gene. Germline V lookup: CDR1 MNHNS, CDR2 SASEGT.

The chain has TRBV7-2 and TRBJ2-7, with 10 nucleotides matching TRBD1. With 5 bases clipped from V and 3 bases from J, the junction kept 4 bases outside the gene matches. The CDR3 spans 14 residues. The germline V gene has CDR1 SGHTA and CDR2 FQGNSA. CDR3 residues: CASSDWTGGYEQYF. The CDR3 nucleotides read TGTGCCAGCAGCGATTGGACAGGGGGCTACGAGCAGTACTTC.

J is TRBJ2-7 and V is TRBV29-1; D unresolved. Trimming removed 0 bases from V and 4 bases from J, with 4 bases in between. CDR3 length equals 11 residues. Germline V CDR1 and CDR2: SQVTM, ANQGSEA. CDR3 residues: CSVEEAYEQYF. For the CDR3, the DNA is TGCAGCGTTGAAGAGGCATACGAGCAGTACTTC.

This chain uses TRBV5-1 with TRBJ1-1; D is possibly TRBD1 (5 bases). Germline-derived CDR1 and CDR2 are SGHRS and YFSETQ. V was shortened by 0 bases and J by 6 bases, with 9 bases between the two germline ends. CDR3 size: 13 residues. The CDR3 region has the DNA TGCGCCAGCAGCTTGGGTTGGGGGGCTGAAGCTTTCTTT. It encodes CASSLGWGAEAFF.

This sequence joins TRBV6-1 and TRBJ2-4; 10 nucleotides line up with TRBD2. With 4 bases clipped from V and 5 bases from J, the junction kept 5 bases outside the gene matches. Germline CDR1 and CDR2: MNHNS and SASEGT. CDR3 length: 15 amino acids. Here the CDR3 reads CASSGAGGIENIQYF. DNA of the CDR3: TGTGCCAGCAGTGGAGCGGGAGGGATCGAAAACATTCAGTACTTC.

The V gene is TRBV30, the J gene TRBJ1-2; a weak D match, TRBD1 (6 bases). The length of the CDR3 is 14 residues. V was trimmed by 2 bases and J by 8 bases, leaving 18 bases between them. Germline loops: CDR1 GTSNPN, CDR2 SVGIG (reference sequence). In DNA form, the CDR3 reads TGTGCCTGGAGTCCTCGGGGGGGGCTGGGAGGCTACACCTTC. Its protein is CAWSPRGGLGGYTF.

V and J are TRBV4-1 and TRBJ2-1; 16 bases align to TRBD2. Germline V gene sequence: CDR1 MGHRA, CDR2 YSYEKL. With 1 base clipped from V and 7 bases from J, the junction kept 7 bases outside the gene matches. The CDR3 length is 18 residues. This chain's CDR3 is CASSQAGLAGGPRNEQFF. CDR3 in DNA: TGCGCCAGCAGCCAAGCGGGACTAGCGGGAGGGCCTAGGAATGAGCAGTTCTTC.

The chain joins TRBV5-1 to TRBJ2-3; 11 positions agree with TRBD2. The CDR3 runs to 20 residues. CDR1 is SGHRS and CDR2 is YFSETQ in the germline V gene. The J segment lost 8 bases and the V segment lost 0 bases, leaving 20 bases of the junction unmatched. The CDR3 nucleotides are TGCGCCAGCAGCTTGGAACGGCTAGCGGGAGGTAGCGCGCGTTCAAGTACGCAGTATTTT. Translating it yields CASSLERLAGGSARSSTQYF.

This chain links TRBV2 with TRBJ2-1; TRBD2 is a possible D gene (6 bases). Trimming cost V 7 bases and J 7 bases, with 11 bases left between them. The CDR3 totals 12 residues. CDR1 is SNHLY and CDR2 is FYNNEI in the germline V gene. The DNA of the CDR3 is TGTGCCAGCATGGAGGGGCGGAATGAGCAGTTCTTC. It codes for CASMEGRNEQFF.

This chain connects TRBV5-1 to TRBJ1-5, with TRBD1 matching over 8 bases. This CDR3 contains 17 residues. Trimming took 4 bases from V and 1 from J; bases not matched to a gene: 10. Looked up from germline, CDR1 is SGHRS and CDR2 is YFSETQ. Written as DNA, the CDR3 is TGCGCCAGCAGCCCCTACCCCAGGACAGGGAGCAATCAGCCCCAGCATTTT. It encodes CASSPYPRTGSNQPQHF. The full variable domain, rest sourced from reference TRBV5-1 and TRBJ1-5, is KAGVTQTPRYLIKTRGQQVTLSCSPISGHRSVSWYQQTPGQGLQFLFEYFSETQRNKGNFPGRFSGRQFSNSRSEMNVSTLELGDSALYLCASSPYPRTGSNQPQHFGDGTRLSIL.

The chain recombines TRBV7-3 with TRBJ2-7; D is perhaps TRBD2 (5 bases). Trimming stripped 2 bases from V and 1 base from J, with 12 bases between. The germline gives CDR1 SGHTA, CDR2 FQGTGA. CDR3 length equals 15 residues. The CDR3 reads CASSLEGVESYEQYF. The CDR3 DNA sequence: TGTGCCAGCAGCTTAGAGGGAGTTGAATCCTACGAGCAGTACTTC.

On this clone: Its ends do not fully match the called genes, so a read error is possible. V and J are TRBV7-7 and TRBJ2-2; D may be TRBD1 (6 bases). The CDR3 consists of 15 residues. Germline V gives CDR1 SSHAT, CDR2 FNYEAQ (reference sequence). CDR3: CASSSSVGVGAELFF. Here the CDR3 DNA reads TGTGCTAGCAGCTCCTCGGTCGGGGTGGGGGCGGAGCTGTTTTTT.

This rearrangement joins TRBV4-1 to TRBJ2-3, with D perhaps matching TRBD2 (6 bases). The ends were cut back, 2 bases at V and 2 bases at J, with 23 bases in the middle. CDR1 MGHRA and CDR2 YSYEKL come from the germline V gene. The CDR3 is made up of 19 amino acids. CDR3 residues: CASSQWGVARDTSTDTQYF. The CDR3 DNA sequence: TGCGCCAGCAGCCAATGGGGGGTAGCCAGAGACACTTCCACAGATACGCAGTATTTT.

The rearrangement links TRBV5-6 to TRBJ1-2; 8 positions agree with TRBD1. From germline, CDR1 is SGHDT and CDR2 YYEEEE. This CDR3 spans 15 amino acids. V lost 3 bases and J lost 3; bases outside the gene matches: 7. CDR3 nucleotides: TGTGCCAGCAGCTGGGGGACAGGCTCTCACTATGGCTACACCTTC. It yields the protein CASSWGTGSHYGYTF.

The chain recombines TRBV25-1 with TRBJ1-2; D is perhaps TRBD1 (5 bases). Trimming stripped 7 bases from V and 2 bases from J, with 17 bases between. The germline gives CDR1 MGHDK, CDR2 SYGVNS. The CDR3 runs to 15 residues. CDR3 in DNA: TGTGCCAGCACCGCGGGGGTAGGTCTCAACTATGGCTACACCTTC. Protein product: CASTAGVGLNYGYTF.

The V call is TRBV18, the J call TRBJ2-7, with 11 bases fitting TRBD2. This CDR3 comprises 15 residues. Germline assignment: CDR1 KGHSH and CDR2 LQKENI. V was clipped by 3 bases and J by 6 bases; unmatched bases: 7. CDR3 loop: CASSPLPGTSGEQYF. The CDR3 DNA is TGTGCCAGCTCACCCCTGCCAGGGACTAGCGGCGAGCAGTACTTC.

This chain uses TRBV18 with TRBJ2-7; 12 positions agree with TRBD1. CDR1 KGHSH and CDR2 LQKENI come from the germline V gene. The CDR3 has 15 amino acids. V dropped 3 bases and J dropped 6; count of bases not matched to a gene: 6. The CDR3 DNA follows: TGTGCCAGCTCACCCGCCGGGACAGGGGGCCCCGAGCAGTACTTC. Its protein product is CASSPAGTGGPEQYF.

CDR3 DNA: TGTGCCTGGAGTGTCCCCGGACAGGGGAAGGAGACCCAGTACTTC. It specifies CAWSVPGQGKETQYF. The rearrangement joins TRBV30 to TRBJ2-5, with 9 bases aligning to TRBD1. CDR3 length: 15 residues. CDR1 GTSNPN and CDR2 SVGIG come from the germline V gene (reference sequence). The ends lost 0 bases at V and 5 bases at J; junction bases unmatched: 7. The whole variable domain, remainder taken from reference TRBV30 and TRBJ2-5, is SQTIHQWPATLVQPVGSPLSLECTVEGTSNPNLYWYRQAAGRGLQLLFYSVGIGQISSEVPQNLSASRPQDRQFILSSKKLLLSDSGFYLCAWSVPGQGKETQYFGPGTRLLVL.

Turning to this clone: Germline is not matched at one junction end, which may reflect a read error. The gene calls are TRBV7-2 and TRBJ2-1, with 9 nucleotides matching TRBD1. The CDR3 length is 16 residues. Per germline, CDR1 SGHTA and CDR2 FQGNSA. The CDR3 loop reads CASSLASDRGVNEQFF. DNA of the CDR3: TGTGCCAGCAGTTTAGCCTCGGACAGGGGTGTCAATGAGCAGTTCTTC.

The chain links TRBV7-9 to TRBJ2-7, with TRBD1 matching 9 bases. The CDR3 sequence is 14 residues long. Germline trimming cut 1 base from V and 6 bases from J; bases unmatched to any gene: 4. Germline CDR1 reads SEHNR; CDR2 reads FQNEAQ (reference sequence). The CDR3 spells CASSLEQGAGEQYF. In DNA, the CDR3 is TGTGCCAGCAGCTTAGAACAGGGGGCCGGCGAGCAGTACTTC. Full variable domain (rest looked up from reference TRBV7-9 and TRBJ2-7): DTGVSQNPRHKITKRGQNVTFRCDPISEHNRLYWYRQTLGQGPEFLTYFQNEAQLEKSRLLSDRFSAERPKGSFSTLEIQRTEQGDSAMYLCASSLEQGAGEQYFGPGTRLTVT.

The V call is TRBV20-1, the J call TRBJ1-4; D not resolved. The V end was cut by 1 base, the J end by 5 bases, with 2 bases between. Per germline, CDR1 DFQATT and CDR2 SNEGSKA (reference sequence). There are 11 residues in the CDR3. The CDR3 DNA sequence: TGCAGTGCTAGAGCGAATGAAAAACTGTTTTTT. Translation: CSARANEKLFF.

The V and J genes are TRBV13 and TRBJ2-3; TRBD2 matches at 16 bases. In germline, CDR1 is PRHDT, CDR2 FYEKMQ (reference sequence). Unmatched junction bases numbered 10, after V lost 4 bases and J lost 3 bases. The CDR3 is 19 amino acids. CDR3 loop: CASSSKGLAGGRTTDTQYF. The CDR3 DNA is TGTGCCAGCAGCTCCAAGGGACTAGCGGGGGGGCGAACGACAGATACGCAGTATTTT. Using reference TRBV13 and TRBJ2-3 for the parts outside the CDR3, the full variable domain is AAGVIQSPRHLIKEKRETATLKCYPIPRHDTVYWYQQGPGQDPQFLISFYEKMQSDKGSIPDRFSAQQFSDYHSELNMSSLELGDSALYFCASSSKGLAGGRTTDTQYFGPGTRLTVL.

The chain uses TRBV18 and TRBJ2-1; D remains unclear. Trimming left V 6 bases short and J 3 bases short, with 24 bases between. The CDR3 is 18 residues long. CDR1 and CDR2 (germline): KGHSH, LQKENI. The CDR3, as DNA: TGTGCCAGCTCCGTCACCGCCCTTGGCGGATCAGTCTACAATGAGCAGTTCTTC. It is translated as CASSVTALGGSVYNEQFF.